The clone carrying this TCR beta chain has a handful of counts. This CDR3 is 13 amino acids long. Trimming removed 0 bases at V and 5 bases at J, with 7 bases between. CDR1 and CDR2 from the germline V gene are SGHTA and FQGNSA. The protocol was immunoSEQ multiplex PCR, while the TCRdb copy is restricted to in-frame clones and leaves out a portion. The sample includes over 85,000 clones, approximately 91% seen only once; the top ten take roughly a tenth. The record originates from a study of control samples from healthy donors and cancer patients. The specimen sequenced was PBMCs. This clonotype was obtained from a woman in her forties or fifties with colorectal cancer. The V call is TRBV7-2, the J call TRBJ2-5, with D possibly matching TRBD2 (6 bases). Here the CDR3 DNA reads TGTGCCAGCAGCTTAGCAAGCGGGGAGACCCAGTACTTC. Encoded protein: CASSLASGETQYF. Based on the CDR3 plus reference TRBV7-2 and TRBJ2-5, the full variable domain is GAGVSQSPSNKVTEKGKDVELRCDPISGHTALYWYRQSLGQGLEFLIYFQGNSAPDKSGLPSDRFSAERTGGSVSTLTIQRTQQEDSAVYLCASSLASGETQYFGPGTRLLVL.